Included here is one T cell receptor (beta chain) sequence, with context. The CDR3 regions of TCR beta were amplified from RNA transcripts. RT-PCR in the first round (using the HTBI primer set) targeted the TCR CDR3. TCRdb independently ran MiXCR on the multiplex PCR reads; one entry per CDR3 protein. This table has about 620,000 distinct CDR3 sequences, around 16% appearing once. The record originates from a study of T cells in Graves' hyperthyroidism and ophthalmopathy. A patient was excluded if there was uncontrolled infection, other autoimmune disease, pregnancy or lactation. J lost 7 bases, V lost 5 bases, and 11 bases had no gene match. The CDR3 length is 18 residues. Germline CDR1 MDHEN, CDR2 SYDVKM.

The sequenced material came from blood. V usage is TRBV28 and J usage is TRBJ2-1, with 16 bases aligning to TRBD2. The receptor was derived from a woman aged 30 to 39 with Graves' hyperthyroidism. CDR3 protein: CASSGAGTSGRAGNEQFF. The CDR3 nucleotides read TGTGCCAGCAGTGGGGCCGGGACTAGCGGGAGGGCCGGAAATGAGCAGTTCTTC.